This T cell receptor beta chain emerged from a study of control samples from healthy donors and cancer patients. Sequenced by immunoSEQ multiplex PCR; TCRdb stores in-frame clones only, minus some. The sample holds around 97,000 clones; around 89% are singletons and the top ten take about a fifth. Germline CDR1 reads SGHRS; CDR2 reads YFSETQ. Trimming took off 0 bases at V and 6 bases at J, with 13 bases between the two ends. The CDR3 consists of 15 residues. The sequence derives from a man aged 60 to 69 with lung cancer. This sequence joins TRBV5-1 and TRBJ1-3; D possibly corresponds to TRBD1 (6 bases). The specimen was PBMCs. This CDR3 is CASSLGGQFENTIYF. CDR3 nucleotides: TGCGCCAGCAGCTTGGGCGGACAGTTTGAAAACACCATATATTTT. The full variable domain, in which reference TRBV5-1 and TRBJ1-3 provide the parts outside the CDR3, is KAGVTQTPRYLIKTRGQQVTLSCSPISGHRSVSWYQQTPGQGLQFLFEYFSETQRNKGNFPGRFSGRQFSNSRSEMNVSTLELGDSALYLCASSLGGQFENTIYFGEGSWLTVV.